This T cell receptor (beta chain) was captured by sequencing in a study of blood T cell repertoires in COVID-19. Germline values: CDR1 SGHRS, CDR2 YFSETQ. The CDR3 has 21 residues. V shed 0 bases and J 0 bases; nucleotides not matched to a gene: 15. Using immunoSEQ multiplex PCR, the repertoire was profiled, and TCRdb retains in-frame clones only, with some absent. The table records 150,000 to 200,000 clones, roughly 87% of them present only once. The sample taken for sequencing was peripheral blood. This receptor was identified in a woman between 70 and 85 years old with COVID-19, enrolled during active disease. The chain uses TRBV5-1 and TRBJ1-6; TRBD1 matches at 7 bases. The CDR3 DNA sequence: TGCGCCAGCAGCTTGGCCTATATTGACAGGGCGGGAAGCTCCTATAATTCACCCCTCCACTTT. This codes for CASSLAYIDRAGSSYNSPLHF.